What follows are 22 T cell receptor beta chains derived from one specimen sequenced in a study of low-dose radiotherapy and immunotherapy resistance in tumors. As to time point: before trial treatment. TRAV- and TRBV-specific primers, spanning alpha and beta chains, primed first-strand cDNA. TCR amplification used around 20 PCR cycles, a constant-region primer and a V-primer adapter. TCRdb reprocessed the reads via MiXCR and lists one record per CDR3 protein. In the table there are 35,000 to 50,000 distinct CDR3 sequences, roughly 30% of which are singletons. This specimen was PBMCs, taken before treatment. All receptors come from a male donor with gallbladder cancer.

This clonotype was observed at least ten times. V usage is TRBV10-3 and J usage is TRBJ1-3, with 9 bases matching TRBD1. Germline V gives CDR1 ENHRY, CDR2 SYGVKD. The trim removed 6 bases at V and 4 bases at J, leaving 4 bases unmatched. The CDR3 consists of 14 residues. The CDR3 DNA is TGTGCCATCAGACAGGGGGCGACGGGAAACACCATATATTTT. Translated: CAIRQGATGNTIYF.

This clonotype is medium-sized (0.01 to 0.1%) in the sample. This chain links TRBV6-6 with TRBJ2-7; D is possibly TRBD1 (6 bases). V dropped 2 bases and J dropped 3 bases, with 17 bases sitting between them. The CDR3 totals 16 residues. Looked up from germline, CDR1 is MNHNY and CDR2 is SVGAGI (reference sequence). DNA for the CDR3: TGTGCCAGCAGTTACAACCCCTTGGGACAAGACTACGAGCAGTACTTC. Translation gives CASSYNPLGQDYEQYF.

Concerning this clonotype: The DNA is omitted, as the CDR3 cannot be located on it reliably, and the CDR3 follows TCRdb's listing. The chain has TRBV5-4 and TRBJ2-1; no check of the table's D call, TRBD2, against the DNA was made. Germline CDR1 is SGHNT and CDR2 is YYREEE (reference sequence). The CDR3 extends over 24 residues, inclusive of both ends. CDR3 sequence reads: CASSIYLCSVEGDASGRGYNEQFF.

This clonotype was seen only a few times. The chain is built from TRBV7-9 and TRBJ1-5, with 8 bases fitting TRBD1. Germline CDR1 and CDR2: SEHNR and FQNEAQ (reference sequence). V trimming: 1 base; J trimming: 4 bases; junction bases outside the gene matches: 9. The CDR3 loop spans 17 amino acids. The CDR3 DNA sequence: TGTGCCAGCAGCTTAGATGGGACTCGGACAGGGAATCAGCCCCAGCATTTT. As protein: CASSLDGTRTGNQPQHF.

This clonotype was seen repeatedly, ten times or more. The gene calls are TRBV6-5 and TRBJ2-7, with TRBD1 matching 9 bases. The V gene's germline CDR1 is MNHEY and CDR2 SVGAGI. The CDR3 has 15 amino acids. Germline trimming cut 8 bases from V and 6 bases from J; bases unmatched to any gene: 14. The CDR3 sequence: CASRALGGQGGEQYF. DNA for the CDR3: TGTGCCAGCCGCGCCCTCGGGGGACAGGGCGGCGAGCAGTACTTC.

The chain couples TRBV14 to TRBJ2-7; the D gene is possibly TRBD2 (5 bases). The V gene's germline CDR1 is SGHDN and CDR2 FVKESK. Trimming left V 2 bases short and J 4 bases short, with 9 bases between. CDR3 length: 13 amino acids. DNA of the CDR3: TGTGCCAGCAGCCAACCCCGAGGGTACGAGCAGTACTTC. Its protein product is CASSQPRGYEQYF.

The rearrangement joins TRBV20-1 to TRBJ2-7; D assignment may be TRBD1 or TRBD2 (5 bases each). CDR1 and CDR2 (germline): DFQATT, SNEGSKA (reference sequence). V was shortened by 6 bases and J by 7 bases, with 22 bases between the two germline ends. This CDR3 has 14 amino acids. The CDR3, as DNA: TGCAGTGCAGTCTACCGGGACGGTGATTATGAGCAGTACTTC. The encoded protein is CSAVYRDGDYEQYF.

This clonotype showed up just once. The chain employs TRBV11-2 and TRBJ2-4, with D possibly being TRBD1 (6 bases). Deletions cut 2 bases from V and 6 bases from J, with 14 bases between. This CDR3 contains 15 residues. The germline CDR1 and CDR2 sequences are SGHAT and FQNNGV. CDR3: CASSLSPYRVNIQYF. The CDR3 DNA follows: TGTGCCAGCAGCTTAAGTCCTTACAGGGTAAACATTCAGTACTTC.

This clonotype appeared a single time. This sequence joins TRBV11-2 and TRBJ2-1, with TRBD2 as a possible D gene (7 bases). Germline V gene sequence: CDR1 SGHAT, CDR2 FQNNGV. Trimming cost V 5 bases and J 1 base, with 15 bases left between them. The CDR3 is 16 amino acids. The CDR3 here is CASSKRGRDSYNEQFF. As DNA, the CDR3 is TGTGCCAGCAGCAAGAGGGGGAGGGATTCCTACAATGAGCAGTTCTTC.

The chain combines TRBV24-1 with TRBJ2-7; 7 bases agree with TRBD1. CDR1 KGHDR and CDR2 SFDVKD come from the germline V gene. The CDR3 has 14 amino acids. J was trimmed by 3 bases and V by 4 bases; bases with no gene match: 5. The CDR3, as DNA: TGTGCCACCAGTGAAAGCCGGGACAGCTACGAGCAGTACTTC. It yields the protein CATSESRDSYEQYF.

Ten or more counts support this clonotype. The V gene is TRBV7-9, the J gene TRBJ2-3, with TRBD2 matching 8 bases. In germline, CDR1 is SEHNR, CDR2 FQNEAQ (reference sequence). After removal of 3 bases from V and 1 base from J, the junction contained 9 bases not matched to a gene. The CDR3 sequence is 17 residues long. The CDR3 DNA follows: TGTGCCAGCAGCTTTAGTGGCGGGGGGACCCGCACAGATACGCAGTATTTT. Its protein is CASSFSGGGTRTDTQYF.

Regarding this clonotype: Being one base from a much bigger clone, this may be a read error. This chain uses TRBV7-6 with TRBJ1-1; no reliable D call. There are 15 residues in the CDR3. Per germline, CDR1 SGHVS and CDR2 FNYEAQ. CDR3 region: CASNLNPGGLGEAFF. CDR3 sequence (DNA): TGTGCCAGCAACTTAAATCCAGGAGGGCTGGGTGAAGCTTTCTTT.

In this sample, this clonotype is medium-sized (0.01 to 0.1%). The chain has TRBV6-1 and TRBJ2-7; TRBD1 agrees at 7 bases. Trimming at V came to 0 bases and at J to 2 bases, leaving 4 bases not matched to a gene. The V gene's germline CDR1 is MNHNS and CDR2 SASEGT. This CDR3 comprises 15 residues. The CDR3 nucleotides read TGTGCCAGCAGTGAAGCGGGGACAGTTGCCTACGAGCAGTACTTC. Translating it yields CASSEAGTVAYEQYF.

This rearrangement joins TRBV28 to TRBJ2-7; TRBD1 matches at 8 bases. Trimming removed 4 bases from V and 1 base from J; junction bases left unmatched: 3. The CDR3 contains 14 residues. The germline gives CDR1 MDHEN, CDR2 SYDVKM. CDR3 residues: CASSWGQASYEQYF. The CDR3 DNA reads as TGTGCCAGCAGTTGGGGACAGGCTTCCTACGAGCAGTACTTC.

This clonotype showed up many times. This chain joins TRBV5-1 and TRBJ2-5, with 8 bases lining up with TRBD2. The germline gives CDR1 SGHRS, CDR2 YFSETQ. V was clipped by 4 bases and J by 1 base; unmatched bases: 6. The length of the CDR3 is 15 residues. CDR3 DNA: TGCGCCAGCAGCCCGCGGGGGGCCCTCCAAGAGACCCAGTACTTC. Amino acid sequence: CASSPRGALQETQYF.

The J gene is TRBJ2-7, the V gene TRBV4-1, with 9 bases aligning to TRBD2. Germline values: CDR1 MGHRA, CDR2 YSYEKL. CDR3 length: 16 amino acids. Trimming at V came to 0 bases and at J to 4 bases, leaving 7 bases not matched to a gene. The CDR3 is CASSQDRREGQYEQYF. CDR3 nucleotide sequence: TGCGCCAGCAGCCAAGATCGGCGGGAGGGCCAGTACGAGCAGTACTTC.

V and J are TRBV19 and TRBJ2-1; 14 bases are a match to TRBD2. The J segment lost 12 bases and the V segment lost 4 bases, leaving 8 bases of the junction unmatched. Germline-derived CDR1 and CDR2 are LNHDA and SQIVND (reference sequence). The CDR3 has 15 amino acids. The CDR3 here is CASSTGTSGSVGQFF. The CDR3 region has the DNA TGTGCCAGTAGTACCGGGACTAGCGGGAGTGTAGGGCAGTTCTTC. Looking up the rest from reference TRBV19 and TRBJ2-1 gives the full variable domain: DGGITQSPKYLFRKEGQNVTLSCEQNLNHDAMYWYRQDPGQGLRLIYYSQIVNDFQKGDIAEGYSVSREKKESFPLTVTSAQKNPTAFYLCASSTGTSGSVGQFFGPGTRLTVL.

The sample holds many counts of this clonotype. The rearrangement joins TRBV20-1 to TRBJ2-7, with unresolved D. V shed 1 base and J shed 6 bases, with 16 bases lying between them. The CDR3 runs to 14 residues. Per germline, CDR1 DFQATT and CDR2 SNEGSKA (reference sequence). In nucleotides, the CDR3 is TGCAGTGCTAGAGCCAACCGCCTAGTGACCGAGCAGTACTTC. It codes for CSARANRLVTEQYF.

V gene TRBV20-1 combines with J gene TRBJ2-7; 9 nucleotides align to TRBD2. CDR3 length equals 16 residues. V gave up 1 base and J gave up 0 bases; unmatched junction bases: 7. The germline gives CDR1 DFQATT, CDR2 SNEGSKA (reference sequence). For the CDR3, the DNA is TGCAGTGCTAGAGTGGGGCGGGAGGGTTTCTCCTACGAGCAGTACTTC. Its protein product is CSARVGREGFSYEQYF.

The rearrangement links TRBV12-3 or TRBV12-4 to TRBJ2-2, with a tentative D call TRBD2 (6 bases). The CDR3 runs to 13 residues. Deletions cut 8 bases from V and 4 bases from J, with 11 bases between. The CDR3 DNA is TGTGCCAGCTCCTGGGGGGTCACCGGGGAGCTGTTTTTT. Residues: CASSWGVTGELFF.

The table lists this clonotype with a few counts. V is TRBV6-1 and J is TRBJ2-3; D call uncertain. V was clipped by 2 bases and J by 3 bases, with 6 bases between them. CDR1 is MNHNS, CDR2 SASEGT, per germline. The CDR3 has 13 residues. This CDR3 is CASSEPATDTQYF. The CDR3 DNA is TGTGCCAGCAGTGAACCTGCGACAGATACGCAGTATTTT.

The gene calls are TRBV4-1 and TRBJ2-7; possibly TRBD1 or TRBD2 for D (5 bases each). The CDR3 has 13 amino acids. Germline values: CDR1 MGHRA, CDR2 YSYEKL. V was cut by 7 bases and J by 7 bases, with 17 bases left in between. As DNA, the CDR3 is TGCGCCAGCACCACAAGGGAAGGGGAGGAGCAGTACTTC. This translates into CASTTREGEEQYF.